This passage covers 27 T cell receptor beta chains from one sample sequenced in a study of early T cells in non-severe SARS-CoV-2 infection. TCRdb re-called the 5' RACE reads with MiXCR, one entry per CDR3 protein. The sample has over 50,000 distinct CDR3 sequences, 14% to 15% seen once. Sequences were derived from whole blood, sampled at baseline. The receptors shown here come from an adult who was a healthcare worker with PCR-confirmed SARS-CoV-2 infection or an uninfected control (not recorded which).

The chain combines TRBV12-3 or TRBV12-4 with TRBJ2-1; 9 bases are a match to TRBD2. The CDR3 has 15 amino acids. J was trimmed by 8 bases and V by 6 bases; bases with no gene match: 11. In nucleotides, the CDR3 is TGTGCCAGCAGAAGACTTAGCGGGAGTGGTGATGAGCAGTTCTTC. Translating it yields CASRRLSGSGDEQFF.

The sample holds a few counts of this clonotype. J is TRBJ2-7 and V is TRBV4-2; 10 bases agree with TRBD2. Trimming took 4 bases from V and 0 from J; bases not matched to a gene: 12. CDR1 and CDR2 (germline): LGHNA, YNFKEQ. This CDR3 has 18 residues. In DNA form, the CDR3 reads TGTGCCAGCAGCCTCACTAGCACTAGCGGGGCGATCTCCTACGAGCAGTACTTC. Its protein is CASSLTSTSGAISYEQYF.

This chain links TRBV3-1 with TRBJ2-3; the match to TRBD2 covers 8 bases. Trimming removed 1 base from V and 0 bases from J; junction bases left unmatched: 6. Per germline, CDR1 LGHDT and CDR2 YNNKEL (reference sequence). The CDR3 is made up of 17 amino acids. In DNA form, the CDR3 reads TGTGCCAGCAGCCAAGGAATAGCGGGGACAAGCACAGATACGCAGTATTTT. It encodes CASSQGIAGTSTDTQYF.

This clonotype was observed a handful of times. The rearrangement joins TRBV7-9 to TRBJ1-1; D remains ambiguous. Trimming took off 2 bases at V and 0 bases at J, with 10 bases between the two ends. The CDR3 length is 15 residues. The germline V gene has CDR1 SEHNR and CDR2 FQNEAQ (reference sequence). The CDR3 DNA reads as TGTGCCAGCAGCTTATTCGGAGATTTGAACACTGAAGCTTTCTTT. It translates to CASSLFGDLNTEAFF.

This sequence joins TRBV4-1 and TRBJ2-5, with TRBD1 matching 10 bases. Unmatched junction bases numbered 3, after V lost 2 bases and J lost 3 bases. This CDR3 contains 15 residues. CDR1 is MGHRA and CDR2 is YSYEKL in the germline V gene. Written as DNA, the CDR3 is TGCGCCAGCAGCCAACAAGGGACAGGGGAAGAGACCCAGTACTTC. This gives the protein CASSQQGTGEETQYF.

This clonotype turned up a few times. The gene calls are TRBV18 and TRBJ1-2; D is ambiguous. Germline assignment: CDR1 KGHSH and CDR2 LQKENI. This CDR3 region has 13 residues. Trimming cost V 2 bases and J 14 bases, with 18 bases left between them. As DNA, the CDR3 is TGTGCCAGCTCACCAGTAACAGTAGAAGCGGGGACCTTC. This gives the protein CASSPVTVEAGTF.

The V and J genes are TRBV6-1 and TRBJ2-7; D is unclear. V was trimmed by 3 bases and J by 3 bases, leaving 6 bases between them. The CDR3 length is 12 residues. Germline V gene lookup returns CDR1 MNHNS and CDR2 SASEGT. In DNA, the CDR3 is TGTGCCAGCAGTGAGGTTCTCTACGAGCAGTACTTC. Its protein product is CASSEVLYEQYF.

V is TRBV5-5 and J is TRBJ2-1; tentatively, D is TRBD1 (6 bases). Trimming left V 4 bases short and J 8 bases short, with 16 bases between. Germline V gene data show CDR1 as SGHKS and CDR2 as YYEKEE (reference sequence). This CDR3 has 14 residues. CDR3 nucleotide sequence: TGTGCCAGCAGCCCGCAGGGGAACCGGTATGAGCAGTTCTTC. This gives the protein CASSPQGNRYEQFF.

The sample holds a few counts of this clonotype. CDR3 protein: CASTGEASNQPQHF. CDR3 in DNA: TGTGCCAGCACCGGGGAGGCTAGCAATCAGCCCCAGCATTTT. The chain is built from TRBV6-1 and TRBJ1-5; D uncertain. The germline V and J ends were trimmed by 7 bases and 0 bases, with 10 bases remaining between them. The germline CDR1 and CDR2 sequences are MNHNS and SASEGT. This CDR3 region has 14 residues.

Only a few counts were recorded for this clonotype. This sequence joins TRBV12-3 or TRBV12-4 and TRBJ2-4; D possibly corresponds to TRBD2 (6 bases). V was clipped by 0 bases and J by 1 base, with 16 bases between them. The CDR3 sequence is 18 residues long. The CDR3 sequence is CASSLADYRGLAKNIQYF. The CDR3 coding sequence is TGTGCCAGCAGTTTAGCGGACTATCGAGGTCTCGCCAAAAACATTCAGTACTTC.

This clonotype has a handful of counts. This chain joins TRBV5-1 and TRBJ2-7; 8 positions agree with TRBD1. Germline values: CDR1 SGHRS, CDR2 YFSETQ. The CDR3 has 15 amino acids. V lost 0 bases, J lost 7 bases, and 9 bases stayed unmatched. CDR3 nucleotides: TGCGCCAGCAGCTTGGGGCAGGGGGCTTGGGGAGAGCAGTACTTC. It specifies CASSLGQGAWGEQYF.

This sequence joins TRBV4-2 and TRBJ2-7, with 9 bases matching TRBD2. V lost 0 bases to trimming and J lost 2 bases; unmatched junction nucleotides: 5. The CDR3 loop spans 16 amino acids. The germline V gene encodes CDR1 LGHNA and CDR2 YNFKEQ. The CDR3 DNA reads TGTGCCAGCAGCCAAGATACGACTAGCGGTACCTACGAGCAGTACTTC. It is translated as CASSQDTTSGTYEQYF.

This clonotype has a handful of counts. J is TRBJ2-2 and V is TRBV19; possibly TRBD1 for D (5 bases). Germline V lookup: CDR1 LNHDA, CDR2 SQIVND (reference sequence). The ends were cut back, 5 bases at V and 5 bases at J, with 15 bases in the middle. The CDR3 consists of 15 residues. CDR3 in amino acids: CASSLQGLGTGELFF. The CDR3 bases are TGTGCCAGTAGTCTGCAGGGTCTGGGGACCGGGGAGCTGTTTTTT.

To note about this clonotype: The CDR3 end shows no conserved phenylalanine or tryptophan, and so a read error is likely. Because the CDR3's place on the DNA is in doubt, the DNA is left out and the CDR3 is given as listed by TCRdb. The V gene is TRBV6-1, the J gene TRBJ2-4; TRBD1 reflects the table's D call only, with no check against the DNA. Germline V gene sequence: CDR1 MNHNS, CDR2 SASEGT. The CDR3 spans 13 amino acids, including both terminal residues. CDR3: CASSDGTGFFIQD.

The sample holds many counts of this clonotype. The chain couples TRBV9 to TRBJ2-7, with D unresolved. The CDR3 covers 13 residues. Germline CDR1 reads SGDLS; CDR2 reads YYNGEE. The ends were cut back, 0 bases at V and 6 bases at J, with 10 bases in the middle. The CDR3 here is CASSVAQRGEQYF. Here the CDR3 DNA reads TGTGCCAGCAGCGTAGCCCAGAGAGGCGAGCAGTACTTC.

This clonotype has only a few counts. The genes are TRBV27 and TRBJ2-3, with no clear D. Looked up from germline, CDR1 is MNHEY and CDR2 is SMNVEV (reference sequence). The CDR3 runs to 15 residues. Trimming removed 2 bases from V and 1 base from J, with 10 bases in between. CDR3 sequence: CASSLQPGGTDTQYF. The CDR3 DNA sequence: TGTGCCAGCAGTTTACAGCCCGGAGGCACAGATACGCAGTATTTT.

CDR3 in amino acids: CSALDRVEQYF. As DNA, the CDR3 is TGCAGTGCCCTCGACAGGGTCGAGCAGTACTTC. This chain connects TRBV20-1 to TRBJ2-7, with 7 nucleotides matching TRBD1. Germline-derived CDR1 and CDR2 are DFQATT and SNEGSKA (reference sequence). V trimming: 6 bases; J trimming: 6 bases; junction bases outside the gene matches: 5. This CDR3 is 11 amino acids long.

This clonotype has only a few counts. This chain joins TRBV4-1 and TRBJ2-7; 7 bases line up with TRBD1. The CDR3 spans 15 residues. Germline V CDR1 and CDR2: MGHRA, YSYEKL. V gave up 4 bases and J gave up 3 bases; unmatched junction bases: 9. The CDR3 sequence is CASSLTGARHYEQYF. The CDR3 DNA is TGCGCCAGCAGCCTTACAGGGGCGCGGCACTACGAGCAGTACTTC.

The chain recombines TRBV11-2 with TRBJ2-7; TRBD1 might be the D (6 bases). V was pared by 5 bases and J by 3 bases, with 14 bases between. The CDR3 has 14 residues. Per germline, CDR1 SGHAT and CDR2 FQNNGV. CDR3 DNA sequence: TGTGCCAGCAGCCGAGACAGGCAGTTCTACGAGCAGTACTTC. Translating it yields CASSRDRQFYEQYF.

The chain links TRBV3-2 to TRBJ2-5. TRBV3-2 is termed a pseudogene. The CDR3 spans 14 residues. CDR3 amino acids: CASSLLGVQETQYF. The DNA of the CDR3 is TGTGCCAGCAGCCTCCTCGGGGTCCAAGAGACCCAGTACTTC.

This clonotype was seen many times. The chain recombines TRBV2 with TRBJ2-2, with D perhaps matching TRBD1 or TRBD2 (5 bases each). This CDR3 region has 15 residues. Germline loops: CDR1 SNHLY, CDR2 FYNNEI. V shed 6 bases and J shed 5 bases, with 16 bases lying between them. CDR3 protein: CASRGDGQMTGELFF. Written as DNA, the CDR3 is TGTGCCAGCAGAGGGGACGGCCAAATGACCGGGGAGCTGTTTTTT.

This clonotype was seen a handful of times. V is TRBV5-6 and J is TRBJ1-1, with a weak D call TRBD1 (6 bases). V was trimmed by 4 bases and J by 3 bases, leaving 13 bases between them. The CDR3 totals 14 residues. CDR1 is SGHDT and CDR2 is YYEEEE in the germline V gene. In nucleotides, the CDR3 is TGTGCCAGCAGCGCAGGGGTCCACGACACTGAAGCTTTCTTT. Translating it yields CASSAGVHDTEAFF.

The chain couples TRBV19 to TRBJ2-7; TRBD1 might be the D (6 bases). CDR1 LNHDA and CDR2 SQIVND come from the germline V gene (reference sequence). V was clipped by 5 bases and J by 2 bases, with 16 bases between them. The length of the CDR3 is 15 residues. The CDR3 DNA reads as TGTGCCAGTAGTCCGGCCGGGACACTCCCCTACGAGCAGTACTTC. Its translation: CASSPAGTLPYEQYF.

This rearrangement joins TRBV29-1 to TRBJ2-7; D is uncertain. Trimming cost V 1 base and J 5 bases, with 15 bases left between them. The CDR3 length is 14 residues. Germline assignment: CDR1 SQVTM and CDR2 ANQGSEA. The DNA for the CDR3 is TGCAGCGTTGAAGTTTACAGTGAGAAGGACGAGCAGTACTTC. This translates into CSVEVYSEKDEQYF.

This clonotype was seen a handful of times. V and J are TRBV2 and TRBJ1-1; 7 nucleotides align to TRBD1. There are 14 residues in the CDR3. Per germline, CDR1 SNHLY and CDR2 FYNNEI. The V segment lost 5 bases and the J segment 2 bases; nucleotides outside the gene matches: 5. For the CDR3, the DNA is TGTGCCAGCAGTCTTGACAGGGCAAACACTGAAGCTTTCTTT. Translation: CASSLDRANTEAFF. Complete variable domain (other parts from reference TRBV2 and TRBJ1-1): EPEVTQTPSHQVTQMGQEVILRCVPISNHLYFYWYRQILGQKVEFLVSFYNNEISEKSEIFDDQFSVERPDGSNFTLKIRSTKLEDSAMYFCASSLDRANTEAFFGQGTRLTVV.

The chain couples TRBV13 to TRBJ2-7; D not resolved. The length of the CDR3 is 16 residues. V lost 5 bases, J lost 5 bases, and 22 bases lay in between. The germline V gene has CDR1 PRHDT and CDR2 FYEKMQ (reference sequence). CDR3 DNA: TGTGCCAGCAGCACCGAGACGGCAGGTAGCTGGCACGAGCAGTACTTC. This codes for CASSTETAGSWHEQYF.

The chain combines TRBV3-1 with TRBJ1-6; D gene unclear. Trimming pared 0 bases from V and 0 bases from J, leaving 6 bases between. This CDR3 is built from 16 residues. The germline CDR1 and CDR2 sequences are LGHDT and YNNKEL (reference sequence). For the CDR3, the DNA is TGTGCCAGCAGCCAAGAGGGGAGCTCCTATAATTCACCCCTCCACTTT. Translating gives CASSQEGSSYNSPLHF.